A single T cell receptor (beta chain) is shown here with its context. What it binds is unknown. The PCR employed 60 Vbeta primers together with 13 Jbeta primers. TCRdb keeps only in-frame clones here, not all; method: immunoSEQ multiplex PCR. The sample consists of approximately 160,000 clones, more than 60% of them appearing once. The source of the sample is a study of cytomegalovirus exposure and HLA in healthy donors. Findings and limits, study-wide: High specificity and sensitivity for cytomegalovirus status were reported for the classifier.

Sequenced material: PBMCs. The TCR originated in a woman between 50 and 59 years old in good health and CMV-seropositive.

The DNA for the CDR3 is TGTGCCAGCAGCCGCGGGACAGGGAGTAATCATGGCTACACCTTC. It translates to CASSRGTGSNHGYTF. The chain links TRBV7-2 to TRBJ1-2; TRBD1 aligns across 9 bases. This CDR3 spans 15 amino acids. Per the germline V gene, CDR1 is SGHTA and CDR2 is FQGNSA. J gave up 6 bases and V 5 bases, and 10 bases lay outside the gene matches.